This T cell receptor beta chain derives from a study of blood T cell repertoires in COVID-19. The CDR3 length is 15 residues. Losses at the gene ends were 3 bases for V and 3 bases for J; bases not matched to a gene: 5. Germline loops: CDR1 SGDLS, CDR2 YYNGEE. TCRdb's table, derived via immunoSEQ multiplex PCR, lists solely in-frame clones and lacks some. There are just over 25,000 clones in the sample; 85% to 90% occur only once, and approximately 7.6% lies in the top ten. The sequencing sample was made of peripheral blood. This chain joins TRBV9 and TRBJ2-1; 8 bases agree with TRBD2. The clonotype comes from a human donor in a cohort sampled during active COVID-19. CDR3 in amino acids: CASSASGTSYNEQFF. For the CDR3, the DNA is TGTGCCAGCAGCGCGTCCGGGACTAGCTACAATGAGCAGTTCTTC.